The source of this T cell receptor (beta chain) is a study of T cells in Graves' hyperthyroidism and ophthalmopathy. RNA transcripts served as the template for amplifying TCR beta CDR3 regions. HTBI primers were employed in a first-round RT-PCR of the TCR CDR3. TCRdb re-analysed the multiplex PCR reads in MiXCR, keeping a single row per CDR3 protein. The table shows about 770,000 distinct CDR3 sequences, with roughly a sixth occurring only once. Patients between 18 and 65 years old had hyperthyroidism, newly diagnosed and lasting under 2 months. The study based diagnoses on clinical symptoms, serum thyroxine and TRAb, thyroid ultrasound and orbital computed tomography. At first hyperthyroidism diagnosis, before any ophthalmopathy symptoms, the blood sample was collected. The CDR3 length is 21 residues. In germline, CDR1 is SGHRS, CDR2 YFSETQ. Trimming removed 1 base from V and 1 base from J; junction bases left unmatched: 20.

This clonotype was seen many times. Sequenced material: blood. This chain uses TRBV5-1 with TRBJ2-7; TRBD1 matches at 10 bases. The TCR comes from a woman aged 45-65 years with Graves' hyperthyroidism that later progressed to Graves' ophthalmopathy. CDR3 coding DNA: TGCGCCAGCAGCTTGCGCATAACCGGGACAGGGGACGACAAACCATCCTACGAGCAGTACTTC. Translation gives CASSLRITGTGDDKPSYEQYF.